This entry lists 18 T cell receptor beta chains sequenced from one sample in a study of shared T cell receptors in the human thymus. Method: immunoSEQ multiplex PCR; TCRdb's copy keeps in-frame clones and lacks some. The sample shows some 400,000 clones, approximately 95% of them seen only once. Material for sequencing was thymocytes. All receptors derive from a human donor.

V is TRBV5-1 and J is TRBJ1-3; D unresolved. The CDR3 consists of 16 residues. V lost 0 bases and J 4 bases, leaving 14 bases between the germline ends. Germline V gene sequence: CDR1 SGHRS, CDR2 YFSETQ. The CDR3 region is CASSLEGGMEGNTIYF. DNA for the CDR3: TGCGCCAGCAGCTTGGAAGGCGGGATGGAGGGAAACACCATATATTTT.

This clone was picked up one time. This chain connects TRBV5-1 to TRBJ1-2; unclear D gene. CDR1 and CDR2 from the germline V gene are SGHRS and YFSETQ. Trimming pared 2 bases from V and 0 bases from J, leaving 11 bases between. The length of the CDR3 is 15 residues. The CDR3: CASSFVGLANYGYTF. In DNA, the CDR3 is TGCGCCAGCAGCTTCGTTGGACTAGCTAACTATGGCTACACCTTC.

This rearrangement joins TRBV16 to TRBJ1-3; no clear D gene. The CDR3 runs to 13 residues. Trimming pared 4 bases from V and 0 bases from J, leaving 4 bases between. CDR1 is KGHSY and CDR2 is FQNENV in the germline V gene. The CDR3 reads CASSPSSGNTIYF. CDR3 coding DNA: TGTGCCAGCAGCCCCTCCTCTGGAAACACCATATATTTT.

The gene calls are TRBV19 and TRBJ2-1; 9 nucleotides align to TRBD2. CDR3 size: 17 residues. The trim removed 6 bases at V and 8 bases at J, leaving 17 bases unmatched. Germline CDR1 is LNHDA and CDR2 is SQIVND (reference sequence). The CDR3 here is CASRIVGAGGRGYEQFF. As DNA, the CDR3 is TGTGCCAGTAGGATTGTCGGGGCCGGCGGGAGGGGGTATGAGCAGTTCTTC.

In nucleotides, the CDR3 is TGCAGCGTTGAACTCTCGACGGCTAGCGGAGGAGAGACCCAGTACTTC. Its translation: CSVELSTASGGETQYF. The chain combines TRBV29-1 with TRBJ2-5; the match to TRBD2 covers 7 bases. The CDR3 is made up of 16 amino acids. The V segment lost 2 bases and the J segment 4 bases; nucleotides outside the gene matches: 13. The germline V gene encodes CDR1 SQVTM and CDR2 ANQGSEA. Full variable domain (outside the CDR3, taken from reference TRBV29-1 and TRBJ2-5): SAVISQKPSRDICQRGTSLTIQCQVDSQVTMMFWYRQQPGQSLTLIATANQGSEATYESGFVIDKFPISRPNLTFSTLTVSNMSPEDSSIYLCSVELSTASGGETQYFGPGTRLLVL.

The DNA for the CDR3 is TGTGCCAGCAGCTTAGAGGAGGGGAAGGAGGCGGGAACTAATGAAAAACTGTTTTTT. It codes for CASSLEEGKEAGTNEKLFF. The V gene is TRBV11-2, the J gene TRBJ1-4; weak D call: TRBD1 (5 bases). This CDR3 is 19 amino acids long. Germline values: CDR1 SGHAT, CDR2 FQNNGV. Trimming left V 0 bases short and J 1 base short, with 18 bases between. Combining the CDR3 with reference TRBV11-2 and TRBJ1-4 gives the whole variable domain EAGVAQSPRYKIIEKRQSVAFWCNPISGHATLYWYQQILGQGPKLLIQFQNNGVVDDSQLPKDRFSAERLKGVDSTLKIQPAKLEDSAVYLCASSLEEGKEAGTNEKLFFGSGTQLSVL.

This sequence joins TRBV2 and TRBJ2-2, with D uncertain. Trimming removed 3 bases from V and 0 bases from J, with 5 bases in between. This CDR3 has 14 amino acids. Per germline, CDR1 SNHLY and CDR2 FYNNEI. CDR3 sequence (DNA): TGTGCCAGCAGTGACCGGGCGAACACCGGGGAGCTGTTTTTT. Translating it yields CASSDRANTGELFF.

The chain's CDR3 is CASSSQGQANTGELFF. As DNA, the CDR3 is TGTGCCAGCAGTTCCCAGGGACAGGCGAACACCGGGGAGCTGTTTTTT. The chain joins TRBV28 to TRBJ2-2, with 8 bases aligning to TRBD1. Germline V lookup: CDR1 MDHEN, CDR2 SYDVKM. The CDR3 runs 16 residues. The V gene end was trimmed by 4 bases and the J gene end by 0 bases; junction bases not matched to a gene: 4.

The J gene is TRBJ1-2, the V gene TRBV29-1, with 10 bases lining up with TRBD1. In germline, CDR1 is SQVTM, CDR2 ANQGSEA. The CDR3 runs to 13 residues. The ends lost 6 bases at V and 4 bases at J; junction bases unmatched: 5. The CDR3 region has the DNA TGCAGCGTCGGGACAGGGGATTCCTATGGCTACACCTTC. Protein sequence: CSVGTGDSYGYTF. Full variable domain (outside the CDR3, taken from reference TRBV29-1 and TRBJ1-2): SAVISQKPSRDICQRGTSLTIQCQVDSQVTMMFWYRQQPGQSLTLIATANQGSEATYESGFVIDKFPISRPNLTFSTLTVSNMSPEDSSIYLCSVGTGDSYGYTFGSGTRLTVV.

The V call is TRBV19, the J call TRBJ2-6, with 8 bases identical to TRBD2. The CDR3 is 20 residues long. V gave up 5 bases and J gave up 0 bases; unmatched junction bases: 15. Germline V gene lookup returns CDR1 LNHDA and CDR2 SQIVND (reference sequence). The CDR3 region is CASSSFGRGGRLSGANVLTF. CDR3 DNA sequence: TGTGCCAGTAGTTCATTCGGCCGGGGGGGTCGCCTCTCTGGGGCCAACGTCCTGACTTTC.

This chain connects TRBV5-3 to TRBJ2-1; D is ambiguous. TRBV5-3 counts as an open reading frame of uncertain function. This CDR3 contains 15 residues. With 4 bases removed from V and 5 bases from J, the gap between germline ends came to 16 bases. CDR3 in DNA: TGTGCCAGAAGCCCAAGAGGTGGCATCCACAATGAGCAGTTCTTC. It encodes CARSPRGGIHNEQFF.

This chain connects TRBV28 to TRBJ2-4; TRBD2 agrees at 10 bases. The ends lost 5 bases at V and 0 bases at J; junction bases unmatched: 19. The CDR3 spans 21 residues. Germline CDR1 is MDHEN and CDR2 is SYDVKM. The CDR3 is CASSPIVELAGLILAKNIQYF. In nucleotides, the CDR3 is TGTGCCAGCAGTCCGATTGTTGAACTAGCGGGATTGATTTTAGCCAAAAACATTCAGTACTTC.

The rearrangement links TRBV27 to TRBJ2-3, with 7 positions matching TRBD2. The J segment lost 8 bases and the V segment lost 2 bases, leaving 7 bases of the junction unmatched. This CDR3 comprises 14 residues. CDR1 is MNHEY, CDR2 SMNVEV, per germline (reference sequence). In DNA, the CDR3 is TGTGCCAGCAGTTTAAGGAATGGGGGGGGTACGCAGTATTTT. This gives the protein CASSLRNGGGTQYF.

The chain couples TRBV5-1 to TRBJ1-1, with a weak D call TRBD1 (6 bases). V lost 2 bases to trimming and J lost 2 bases, with 10 bases between them. The CDR3 has 14 amino acids. Germline V lookup: CDR1 SGHRS, CDR2 YFSETQ. The CDR3 nucleotides are TGCGCCAGCAGCTTACAGGGCCCCAACACTGAAGCTTTCTTT. Amino acid sequence: CASSLQGPNTEAFF.

The rearrangement uses TRBV2 and TRBJ1-1; D may be TRBD1 (6 bases). V dropped 2 bases and J dropped 3 bases, with 16 bases sitting between them. Germline V CDR1 and CDR2: SNHLY, FYNNEI. The CDR3 is made up of 16 amino acids. This CDR3 is CASSERQVMTYTEAFF. In DNA, the CDR3 is TGTGCCAGCAGTGAAAGACAGGTTATGACTTACACTGAAGCTTTCTTT.

The CDR3 reads CASSQDLPWDSGNTIYF. CDR3 sequence (DNA): TGTGCCAGCAGCCAAGATCTGCCGTGGGACTCTGGAAACACCATATATTTT. V and J are TRBV4-2 and TRBJ1-3; D uncertain. Germline V lookup: CDR1 LGHNA, CDR2 YNFKEQ. The CDR3 covers 17 residues. Between the trimmed V and J ends, which lost 0 bases and 0 bases, there was a span of 12 bases.

The chain uses TRBV4-1 and TRBJ2-7, with TRBD2 as a possible D gene (5 bases). Germline assignment: CDR1 MGHRA and CDR2 YSYEKL. Trimming removed 0 bases from V and 0 bases from J, with 9 bases in between. The CDR3 spans 15 residues. CDR3 bases: TGCGCCAGCAGCCAAGATGAAACTAGCTCCTACGAGCAGTACTTC. It translates to CASSQDETSSYEQYF.

V usage is TRBV7-8 and J usage is TRBJ2-3; TRBD2 matches 12 bases. Germline assignment: CDR1 SGHVS and CDR2 FQNEAQ. This CDR3 comprises 17 residues. V shed 5 bases and J 6 bases; nucleotides not matched to a gene: 12. The CDR3 sequence is CASSKTSGRRVEDTQYF. CDR3 coding DNA: TGTGCCAGCAGCAAAACTAGCGGGAGGCGAGTTGAGGATACGCAGTATTTT.